This T cell receptor (beta chain) was sequenced during a study of neurological immune-mediated disorders. This clonotype counts as medium-sized. Its antigen is as yet unknown. CDR3 length: 14 amino acids. Between the trimmed V and J ends, which lost 4 bases and 3 bases, there was a span of 9 bases. Germline V gives CDR1 ENHRY, CDR2 SYGVKD. Each CDR3 protein is one row after TCRdb ran MiXCR on the 5' RACE reads. The repertoire has around 13,000 distinct CDR3 sequences, less than 11% of them found once; the top ten carry approximately 26%. Unsorted libraries were generated from 2 million PBMCs held at -80 degrees C. Findings of the study overall: Private repertoires in all groups were suggested, as expanded clones shared no CDR3 amino acid sequences across subjects. Multiple sclerosis patients had less TCR clonal expansion than even healthy controls, unlike HTLV-1-associated myelopathy.

The chain recombines TRBV10-3 with TRBJ2-2; no clear D. The material sequenced was PBMCs. This TCR came from a woman between 40 and 55 years old in good health. CDR3 DNA: TGTGCCATCAGTGTAGAGAGAGACACCGGGGAGCTGTTTTTT. This gives the protein CAISVERDTGELFF.